A selection of T cell receptor beta chains follows, all from one sample in a study of CXCR3-negative and CXCR3-positive naive CD8 T cells. TCRdb re-called the 5' RACE reads, yielding one record per CDR3 amino acid sequence without DNA. The sample's table shows about 48,000 distinct CDR3 sequences. Sequences were obtained from memory CD8+ T cells from blood. Receptors originate from a human donor in good health. Some clones in this sample may be carry-over from other donors' samples. Each CDR3 is given with its conserved first and last residue. Each record gives: clone size, J gene, V gene, CDR3 protein. A clone size is listed for some rows: how often the clone was seen (once, few, many), or a class if it is expanded.

- | TRBJ2-6 | TRBV29-1 | CSAISGQAGANVLTF
medium-sized | TRBJ2-1 | TRBV4-3 | CASSQGGSGGAAYNEQFF
- | TRBJ2-3 | TRBV5-1 | CASSLGALGDTQYF
- | TRBJ2-5 | TRBV12-3/TRBV12-4 | CASSTLGTGIETQYF
- | TRBJ1-4 | TRBV12-3/TRBV12-4 | CASSQQPTNEKLFF
- | TRBJ2-5 | TRBV20-1 | CSARGGGDTETQYF
- | TRBJ2-5 | TRBV6-6 | CASSSGTGSQETQYF
- | TRBJ2-3 | TRBV29-1 | CSVEGGVDTDTQYF
- | TRBJ2-1 | TRBV7-3 | CASSPIRGDRGHEQFF
- | TRBJ2-7 | TRBV7-8 | CASSLTPPGVSYEQYF
- | TRBJ2-7 | TRBV5-1 | CASSTVGGSYEQYF
- | TRBJ2-3 | TRBV28 | CASSLGTAGGTQYF
- | TRBJ1-1 | TRBV28 | CASSLLAELNTEAFF
- | TRBJ1-4 | TRBV6-5 | CASRGPGDEKLFF
- | TRBJ2-3 | TRBV27 | CASQGSSTDTQYF
- | TRBJ2-7 | TRBV5-4 | CASSLEGAYEQYF
- | TRBJ1-2 | TRBV7-2 | CASSPSPGANYGYTF
- | TRBJ2-2 | TRBV9 | CASRGTSGNTGELFF
- | TRBJ1-2 | TRBV5-6 | CASSRGTGGHGYTF
- | TRBJ1-1 | TRBV13 | CASSRSGTEAFF
- | TRBJ1-4 | TRBV12-3/TRBV12-4 | CASSPRGGTIGKLFF
- | TRBJ2-6 | TRBV4-3 | CASSHAPSVDGANVLTF
- | TRBJ2-2 | TRBV6-4 | CASSDVAGGSTGELFF
- | TRBJ1-1 | TRBV5-1 | CASSLTGAAEAFF
- | TRBJ2-7 | TRBV3-1 | CASSPEDREVYEQYF
- | TRBJ2-5 | TRBV20-1 | CSAREVGQETQYF
- | TRBJ1-1 | TRBV28 | CASRSDWDTEAFF
- | TRBJ2-5 | TRBV20-1 | CSARGQEQQETQYF
- | TRBJ2-1 | TRBV7-9 | CASSGRDSIGNEQFF
- | TRBJ1-2 | TRBV12-3/TRBV12-4 | CASSFRVTNYGYTF
medium-sized | TRBJ1-2 | TRBV10-3 | CAISESVRATYGYTF
- | TRBJ1-1 | TRBV6-2/TRBV6-3 | CASSWSRDRGTEAFF
- | TRBJ2-7 | TRBV28 | CASSFSGGFREQYF
- | TRBJ2-1 | TRBV25-1 | CASSELGLAGLKSRNEQFF
- | TRBJ2-7 | TRBV7-9 | CASSFPGQGLSYEQYF
- | TRBJ2-1 | TRBV5-6 | CASSLSFRRNEQFF
- | TRBJ2-7 | TRBV28 | CASSNTGVVDEQYF
- | TRBJ2-1 | TRBV4-1 | CASSQVRLAGDNEQFF
- | TRBJ2-7 | TRBV30 | CAWSDRMDRGVYEQYF
- | TRBJ2-3 | TRBV6-4 | CASSDSASGGPGTQYF
- | TRBJ2-7 | TRBV29-1 | CSVSQGNTYEQYF
- | TRBJ2-2 | TRBV28 | CASSPQGAANTGELFF